The TCR beta chain under discussion was sequenced for a study of cytomegalovirus exposure and HLA in healthy donors. Assay: immunoSEQ multiplex PCR; the TCRdb copy retains only in-frame clones and omits some. The data hold some 260,000 clones, with about 90% observed a single time. The germline gives CDR1 SGHDT, CDR2 YYEEEE. With V trimmed by 1 base and J by 2 bases, 7 bases remained unmatched. This CDR3 region has 17 residues. This clone was seen a handful of times. Sequencing was carried out using PBMCs. This chain connects TRBV5-6 to TRBJ2-5, with TRBD2 matching over 11 bases. The TCR sequence derives from a woman in her twenties or thirties in good health and CMV-seronegative. CDR3 residues: CASSLFGLAGGQETQYF. Here the CDR3 DNA reads TGTGCCAGCAGCTTGTTTGGGCTAGCGGGAGGTCAAGAGACCCAGTACTTC.